This T cell receptor (beta chain) was sequenced for a study of T cell responses to AZD1222 COVID-19 vaccine. General observations from the study: The number of AZD1222 recipients seropositive at baseline was only 6 or 7. Close to half of all spike-specific TCRs reportedly target regions of the variants that are unmutated. Breadth and depth of Spike-specific TCRs rose after two AZD1222 doses.

Assay: immunoSEQ multiplex PCR; the TCRdb copy retains only in-frame clones and omits some. The sample consists of 150,000 to 200,000 clones, roughly nine tenths of them appearing once. Doses given second, at about 4 or about 12 weeks, were pooled. Germline V gives CDR1 LGHDT, CDR2 YNNKEL (reference sequence). The CDR3 sequence is 15 residues long. V lost 3 bases, J lost 8 bases, and 19 bases lay in between. In the case of this clone: Its antigen is unidentified.

This chain uses TRBV3-1 (or the pseudogene TRBV3-2) with TRBJ1-2; a weak D match, TRBD1 (5 bases). The TCR was taken from an adult who received the AZD1222 COVID-19 vaccine. Sequences were derived from peripheral blood, sampled 28 days after the second AZD1222 dose. In DNA form, the CDR3 reads TGTGCCAGCAGCCAGGGCCTTCAGGGTGTTCGGGGCTACACCTTC. It specifies CASSQGLQGVRGYTF.